This passage covers 28 T cell receptor beta chains from one sample sequenced in a study of cytomegalovirus exposure and HLA in healthy donors. Use of 60 Vbeta and 13 Jbeta primers characterized the PCR. TCRdb's table, derived via immunoSEQ multiplex PCR, lists solely in-frame clones and lacks some. The table lists fewer than 200,000 clones, around 75% of them singletons. Sequenced: PBMCs. The receptors shown here come from a woman in her 50s in good health and CMV-seropositive.

This sequence joins TRBV19 and TRBJ1-5, with D uncertain. The CDR3 totals 16 residues. Germline V gene sequence: CDR1 LNHDA, CDR2 SQIVND (reference sequence). The V and J ends lost 3 bases and 1 base respectively, with 13 bases between them. CDR3 nucleotides: TGTGCCAGTAGTATTGGAGTCGGGTCAAGCAATCAGCCCCAGCATTTT. Translation: CASSIGVGSSNQPQHF.

The sample holds a few counts of this clone. Other DNA sequences in this specimen translate into the identical CDR3. The V and J genes are TRBV18 and TRBJ1-1; 7 bases are a match to TRBD1. After removal of 4 bases from V and 4 bases from J, the junction contained 12 bases not matched to a gene. The V gene's germline CDR1 is KGHSH and CDR2 LQKENI. The CDR3 is 16 amino acids. The CDR3 DNA is TGTGCCAGCTCACTTCTTAACAGGGGAGTGGGCACTGAAGCTTTCTTT. It specifies CASSLLNRGVGTEAFF.

This rearrangement joins TRBV5-1 to TRBJ1-4; possible D gene TRBD1, 5 bases. CDR3 length: 15 residues. CDR1 is SGHRS and CDR2 is YFSETQ in the germline V gene. Trimming removed 0 bases at V and 6 bases at J, with 12 bases between. CDR3 region: CASSLAPGFDEKLFF. The CDR3 bases are TGCGCCAGCAGCTTGGCCCCAGGGTTTGATGAAAAACTGTTTTTT. Supplemented by reference TRBV5-1 and TRBJ1-4, the full variable domain reads KAGVTQTPRYLIKTRGQQVTLSCSPISGHRSVSWYQQTPGQGLQFLFEYFSETQRNKGNFPGRFSGRQFSNSRSEMNVSTLELGDSALYLCASSLAPGFDEKLFFGSGTQLSVL.

Written as DNA, the CDR3 is TGTGCCAGCAGCTTATTAGAACAGGCTGGTAATGGCTACACCTTC. It encodes CASSLLEQAGNGYTF. The chain carries TRBV11-2 and TRBJ1-2, with a tentative D call TRBD1 (5 bases). The CDR3 has 15 amino acids. Trimming shortened V by 2 bases and J by 6 bases, and 16 bases separated the two germline ends. Looked up from germline, CDR1 is SGHAT and CDR2 is FQNNGV.

In its sample, this clone was seen a few times. This chain links TRBV28 with TRBJ1-1; a weak D match, TRBD1 (6 bases). CDR1 is MDHEN and CDR2 is SYDVKM in the germline V gene. Trimming stripped 2 bases from V and 7 bases from J, with 14 bases between. CDR3 length: 14 residues. This chain's CDR3 is CASSLGEGQYEAFF. The CDR3, as DNA: TGTGCCAGCAGTTTAGGTGAAGGACAGTATGAAGCTTTCTTT.

This clone was detected a few times. The rearrangement links TRBV4-2 to TRBJ1-2, with TRBD1 matching 9 bases. The germline V gene has CDR1 LGHNA and CDR2 YNFKEQ. The trim removed 0 bases at V and 8 bases at J, leaving 7 bases unmatched. This CDR3 is 15 amino acids long. CDR3 DNA: TGTGCCAGCAGCCAAGAAACGGGACAGGGTGGCGGCTACACCTTC. This codes for CASSQETGQGGGYTF.

This clone was observed a single time. The rearrangement links TRBV7-8 to TRBJ1-1; D might be TRBD1 (5 bases). Germline loops: CDR1 SGHVS, CDR2 FQNEAQ. The CDR3 spans 14 residues. V gave up 4 bases and J gave up 1 base, with 10 bases separating them. The chain's CDR3 is CASSSSTGNTEAFF. The CDR3 DNA sequence: TGTGCCAGCAGCTCATCCACAGGGAACACTGAAGCTTTCTTT.

The J gene is TRBJ2-5, the V gene TRBV25-1, with a weak D call TRBD1 (6 bases). V was clipped by 3 bases and J by 2 bases, with 19 bases between them. The germline gives CDR1 MGHDK, CDR2 SYGVNS. The CDR3 is made up of 17 amino acids. CDR3 DNA: TGTGCCAGCAGTGAGGTTCCCGGACAGAGGGGTCAAGAGACCCAGTACTTC. As protein: CASSEVPGQRGQETQYF.

The rearrangement links TRBV5-1 to TRBJ2-3, with TRBD2 matching 7 bases. With 3 bases clipped from V and 0 bases from J, the junction kept 7 bases outside the gene matches. Germline-derived CDR1 and CDR2 are SGHRS and YFSETQ. CDR3 size: 16 residues. CDR3 protein: CASSSRGTTSTDTQYF. The CDR3 bases are TGCGCCAGCAGCTCCCGGGGGACTACCAGCACAGATACGCAGTATTTT.

In its sample, this clone was seen a few times. This chain joins TRBV6-5 and TRBJ2-7, with D perhaps TRBD1 (6 bases). The CDR3 length is 11 residues. Germline V lookup: CDR1 MNHEY, CDR2 SVGAGI. CDR3 coding DNA: TGTGCTACAAGGGGGATATACGAGCAGTACTTC. This encodes CATRGIYEQYF.

V gene TRBV10-3 combines with J gene TRBJ2-3; TRBD2 might be the D (5 bases). Trimming removed 2 bases at V and 1 base at J, with 16 bases between. In germline, CDR1 is ENHRY, CDR2 SYGVKD. The CDR3 is 17 residues long. CDR3 residues: CAISERGLLGGTDTQYF. CDR3 nucleotides: TGTGCCATCAGTGAGCGAGGGCTGCTGGGAGGCACAGATACGCAGTATTTT.

This chain connects TRBV7-2 to TRBJ2-6, with D possibly matching TRBD1 (5 bases). The CDR3 has 18 residues. Germline values: CDR1 SGHTA, CDR2 FQGNSA. V was trimmed by 1 base and J by 1 base, leaving 14 bases between them. The CDR3 spells CASSLGGGPRSGANVLTF. The CDR3 nucleotides are TGTGCCAGCAGCTTAGGGGGCGGCCCCAGATCTGGGGCCAACGTCCTGACTTTC.

This clone occurred once. The rearrangement joins TRBV2 to TRBJ2-3; 12 positions agree with TRBD1. Unmatched junction bases numbered 6, after V lost 5 bases and J lost 6 bases. Per germline, CDR1 SNHLY and CDR2 FYNNEI. This CDR3 is built from 15 residues. The CDR3 bases are TGTGCCAGCAGTACCGGGACAGGGGGCGAGGATACGCAGTATTTT. Translating it yields CASSTGTGGEDTQYF.

This chain uses TRBV5-6 with TRBJ1-4; 8 nucleotides line up with TRBD1. Germline-derived CDR1 and CDR2 are SGHDT and YYEEEE. Trimming cost V 1 base and J 7 bases; bases outside gene matches: 3. This CDR3 region has 14 residues. CDR3: CASSLRTGREKLFF. DNA of the CDR3: TGTGCCAGCAGCTTGAGGACAGGGCGTGAAAAACTGTTTTTT. Drawing the rest from reference TRBV5-6 and TRBJ1-4, the complete variable domain is DAGVTQSPTHLIKTRGQQVTLRCSPKSGHDTVSWYQQALGQGPQFIFQYYEEEERQRGNFPDRFSGHQFPNYSSELNVNALLLGDSALYLCASSLRTGREKLFFGSGTQLSVL.

The gene calls are TRBV4-2 and TRBJ1-1, with D perhaps matching TRBD1 (5 bases). The germline gives CDR1 LGHNA, CDR2 YNFKEQ. V was trimmed by 1 base and J by 3 bases, leaving 18 bases between them. The CDR3 has 17 amino acids. CDR3 amino acids: CASSQVLQENSDTEAFF. The CDR3 region has the DNA TGTGCCAGCAGCCAAGTTTTACAGGAAAATTCTGACACTGAAGCTTTCTTT.

This chain joins TRBV6-6 and TRBJ1-2; 9 bases line up with TRBD1. CDR3 length: 13 residues. The germline CDR1 and CDR2 sequences are MNHNY and SVGAGI (reference sequence). Losses at the gene ends were 5 bases for V and 7 bases for J; bases not matched to a gene: 5. CDR3 sequence reads: CASSTDRGTGYTF. CDR3 DNA: TGTGCCAGCAGTACGGACAGGGGCACTGGCTACACCTTC.

To note about this clone: This CDR3 is also generated by other DNA sequences in the sample. The rearrangement joins TRBV5-1 to TRBJ2-3; 11 bases align to TRBD2. Germline CDR1 SGHRS, CDR2 YFSETQ. This CDR3 has 15 residues. J lost 6 bases, V lost 1 base, and 4 bases had no gene match. The chain's CDR3 is CASSLTSGGTDTQYF. CDR3 nucleotide sequence: TGCGCCAGCAGCTTGACTAGCGGGGGAACGGATACGCAGTATTTT. The full variable domain, with the rest looked up from reference TRBV5-1 and TRBJ2-3, is KAGVTQTPRYLIKTRGQQVTLSCSPISGHRSVSWYQQTPGQGLQFLFEYFSETQRNKGNFPGRFSGRQFSNSRSEMNVSTLELGDSALYLCASSLTSGGTDTQYFGPGTRLTVL.

This clone appeared once. This chain joins TRBV2 and TRBJ2-1; 9 bases map to TRBD2. With 4 bases clipped from V and 7 bases from J, the junction kept 8 bases outside the gene matches. From germline, CDR1 is SNHLY and CDR2 FYNNEI. The CDR3 consists of 15 residues. This CDR3 is CASSVGGGDLNEQFF. The CDR3 bases are TGTGCCAGCAGTGTTGGCGGGGGGGATTTAAATGAGCAGTTCTTC. The full variable domain, with the rest looked up from reference TRBV2 and TRBJ2-1, is EPEVTQTPSHQVTQMGQEVILRCVPISNHLYFYWYRQILGQKVEFLVSFYNNEISEKSEIFDDQFSVERPDGSNFTLKIRSTKLEDSAMYFCASSVGGGDLNEQFFGPGTRLTVL.

J is TRBJ1-1 and V is TRBV2, with TRBD1 identical over 10 bases. Trimming took 4 bases from V and 5 from J; bases not matched to a gene: 7. This CDR3 comprises 15 residues. Germline lookup yields CDR1 SNHLY and CDR2 FYNNEI. The CDR3 here is CASSGQGARGTEAFF. CDR3 DNA: TGTGCCAGCAGTGGACAGGGGGCGCGAGGAACTGAAGCTTTCTTT.

The rearrangement links TRBV2 to TRBJ1-1, with 8 nucleotides matching TRBD1. The germline CDR1 and CDR2 sequences are SNHLY and FYNNEI. This CDR3 is 15 amino acids long. V lost 6 bases to trimming and J lost 2 bases; unmatched junction nucleotides: 8. The CDR3 coding sequence is TGTGCCAGCAGGAGGACAGGGACTCCTAACACTGAAGCTTTCTTT. Translation gives CASRRTGTPNTEAFF.

The chain links TRBV7-2 to TRBJ2-7; 9 bases line up with TRBD2. J gave up 7 bases and V 1 base, and 8 bases lay outside the gene matches. Germline V lookup: CDR1 SGHTA, CDR2 FQGNSA. The CDR3 is 15 residues long. Here the CDR3 reads CASSLEASGELEQYF. The CDR3 nucleotides read TGTGCCAGCAGCTTAGAGGCTAGCGGGGAACTAGAGCAGTACTTC.

The rearrangement joins TRBV28 to TRBJ2-3; 9 nucleotides align to TRBD2. The CDR3 is 15 amino acids. J gave up 1 base and V 3 bases, and 2 bases lay outside the gene matches. CDR1 MDHEN and CDR2 SYDVKM come from the germline V gene. In DNA form, the CDR3 reads TGTGCCAGCAGTTTGGCGGGGGGGCGCACAGATACGCAGTATTTT. It codes for CASSLAGGRTDTQYF.

This sequence joins TRBV19 and TRBJ1-1; 7 bases are shared with TRBD1. This CDR3 has 14 residues. With 6 bases clipped from V and 14 bases from J, the junction kept 18 bases outside the gene matches. CDR1 and CDR2 from the germline V gene are LNHDA and SQIVND (reference sequence). The CDR3: CASSRGTEAPKGFF. The CDR3 DNA reads as TGTGCCAGTAGCCGGGGGACAGAGGCGCCCAAGGGCTTCTTT. Filled out from reference TRBV19 and TRBJ1-1, the complete variable domain reads DGGITQSPKYLFRKEGQNVTLSCEQNLNHDAMYWYRQDPGQGLRLIYYSQIVNDFQKGDIAEGYSVSREKKESFPLTVTSAQKNPTAFYLCASSRGTEAPKGFFGQGTRLTVV.

This chain joins TRBV19 and TRBJ2-2; TRBD2 matches 11 bases. The V and J ends lost 4 bases and 4 bases, in that order; junction bases with no gene match: 5. This CDR3 contains 16 residues. Germline CDR1 and CDR2: LNHDA and SQIVND (reference sequence). CDR3 DNA: TGTGCCAGTAGTAAGACTAGCGGGGTTGTCACCGGGGAGCTGTTTTTT. Translation: CASSKTSGVVTGELFF.

The chain joins TRBV30 to TRBJ1-1, with unresolved D. Looked up from germline, CDR1 is GTSNPN and CDR2 is SVGIG (reference sequence). The CDR3 sequence is 12 residues long. Trimming removed 5 bases from V and 0 bases from J, with 7 bases in between. Written as DNA, the CDR3 is TGTGCCTGGGACACGATGAACACTGAAGCTTTCTTT. Protein product: CAWDTMNTEAFF.

The J gene is TRBJ1-1, the V gene TRBV2; D is unresolved. The CDR3 extends over 15 amino acids. The germline V and J ends were trimmed by 3 bases and 2 bases, with 13 bases remaining between them. Germline CDR1 SNHLY, CDR2 FYNNEI. CDR3 sequence (DNA): TGTGCCAGCAGTGAGCATCAGGCCTCCAACACTGAAGCTTTCTTT. Translation gives CASSEHQASNTEAFF.

The CDR3 sequence: CAWSTGETAFF. As DNA, the CDR3 is TGTGCCTGGAGTACCGGGGAGACGGCTTTCTTT. The chain combines TRBV30 with TRBJ1-1; D call uncertain. Deletions cut 2 bases from V and 11 bases from J, with 12 bases between. The CDR3 consists of 11 residues. CDR1 and CDR2 from the germline V gene are GTSNPN and SVGIG (reference sequence).

The chain has TRBV23-1 and TRBJ2-2, with 12 nucleotides matching TRBD2. TRBV23-1 is flagged as an ORF with uncertain function. The CDR3 loop spans 18 amino acids. V was clipped by 4 bases and J by 1 base; unmatched bases: 7. CDR3 sequence reads: CASSPFEGLAGNTGELFF. Written as DNA, the CDR3 is TGCGCCAGCAGTCCTTTTGAGGGACTAGCGGGGAACACCGGGGAGCTGTTTTTT.